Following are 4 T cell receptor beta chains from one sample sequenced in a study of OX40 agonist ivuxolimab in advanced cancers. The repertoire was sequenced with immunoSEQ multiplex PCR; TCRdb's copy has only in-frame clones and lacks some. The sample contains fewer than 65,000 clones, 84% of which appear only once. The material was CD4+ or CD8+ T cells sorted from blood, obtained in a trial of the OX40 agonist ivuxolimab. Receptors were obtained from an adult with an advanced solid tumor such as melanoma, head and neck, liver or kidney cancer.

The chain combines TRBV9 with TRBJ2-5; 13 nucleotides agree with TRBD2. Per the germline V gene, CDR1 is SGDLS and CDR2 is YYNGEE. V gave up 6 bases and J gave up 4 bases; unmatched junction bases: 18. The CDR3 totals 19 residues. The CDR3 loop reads CASTPVYPSGTSGVETQYF. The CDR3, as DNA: TGTGCCAGCACCCCAGTCTACCCATCCGGGACTAGCGGGGTAGAGACCCAGTACTTC.

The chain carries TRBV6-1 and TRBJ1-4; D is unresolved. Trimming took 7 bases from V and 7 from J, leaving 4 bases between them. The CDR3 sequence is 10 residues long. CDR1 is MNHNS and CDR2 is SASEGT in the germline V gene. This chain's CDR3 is CASTGEKLFF. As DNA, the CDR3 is TGTGCCAGCACGGGTGAAAAACTGTTTTTT.

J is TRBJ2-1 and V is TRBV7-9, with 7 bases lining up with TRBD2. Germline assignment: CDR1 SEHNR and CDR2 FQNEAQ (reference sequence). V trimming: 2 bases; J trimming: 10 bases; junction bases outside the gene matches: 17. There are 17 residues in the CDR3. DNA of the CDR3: TGTGCCAGCAGCTTACCCTCTAGCGGAACCTCTTTTATGGAGCAGTTCTTC. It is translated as CASSLPSSGTSFMEQFF.

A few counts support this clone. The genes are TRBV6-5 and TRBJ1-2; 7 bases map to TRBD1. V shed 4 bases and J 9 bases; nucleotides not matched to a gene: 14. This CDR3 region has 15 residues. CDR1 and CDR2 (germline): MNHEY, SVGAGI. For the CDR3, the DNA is TGTGCCAGCAGTTTCTCGACAGGGCCCGACCGGAGCTACACCTTC. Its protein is CASSFSTGPDRSYTF.